This TCR beta chain is drawn from a study of OX40 agonist ivuxolimab in advanced cancers. In the study overall: Those treated in dose escalation had hepatocellular carcinoma, melanoma, renal cell cancer or head and neck cancer. Study-wide results and limits: Clonal expansion from baseline to week 6 occurred in both CD4+ and CD8+ T cells.

The cohort excluded patients with autoimmune disease history or systemic immunosuppression. Trimming removed 2 bases at V and 8 bases at J, with 10 bases between. From germline, CDR1 is SGDLS and CDR2 YYNGEE. CDR3 length equals 13 residues. Profiling relied on immunoSEQ multiplex PCR, and the TCRdb table lists in-frame clones only, not all of them. The sample carries 100,000 or so clones, approximately 92% recorded once. Notes on this clone: Its antigen is currently unknown.

This sequence originates from an adult with an advanced solid tumor such as melanoma, head and neck, liver or kidney cancer. The sequencing here drew on CD4+ or CD8+ T cells sorted from blood, taken in a trial of the OX40 agonist ivuxolimab. This sequence joins TRBV9 and TRBJ2-2, with D unclear. The CDR3 bases are TGTGCCAGCAGCGTCCTTCCTAGGGGGGAGCTGTTTTTT. It encodes CASSVLPRGELFF.